This TCR beta chain was recovered during a study of blood T cell repertoires in COVID-19. Study in general: Acute and convalescent COVID-19 samples came from the United States, Italy and Spain.

CDR1 is KGHSH and CDR2 is LQKENI in the germline V gene. Between the trimmed V and J ends, which lost 6 bases and 7 bases, there was a span of 18 bases. CDR3 length: 14 residues. There are a few counts of this clone. The authors' processing: The authors estimated nucleated cell counts from reference gene primer amplification. Method: immunoSEQ multiplex PCR; TCRdb's copy keeps in-frame clones and lacks some. That table is the source of V, J and clone size, and D and trimming were worked out from the DNA. Of 110,000 to 150,000 clones in the sample, about four fifths were seen once. The rearrangement joins TRBV18 to TRBJ1-2; D not certain. The TCR comes from an older man who had recovered from COVID-19. The sequenced material came from peripheral blood. The CDR3 loop is CASSSLSGSTGYTF. The CDR3 DNA reads as TGTGCCAGCTCCTCTCTTTCAGGATCTACTGGCTACACCTTC.